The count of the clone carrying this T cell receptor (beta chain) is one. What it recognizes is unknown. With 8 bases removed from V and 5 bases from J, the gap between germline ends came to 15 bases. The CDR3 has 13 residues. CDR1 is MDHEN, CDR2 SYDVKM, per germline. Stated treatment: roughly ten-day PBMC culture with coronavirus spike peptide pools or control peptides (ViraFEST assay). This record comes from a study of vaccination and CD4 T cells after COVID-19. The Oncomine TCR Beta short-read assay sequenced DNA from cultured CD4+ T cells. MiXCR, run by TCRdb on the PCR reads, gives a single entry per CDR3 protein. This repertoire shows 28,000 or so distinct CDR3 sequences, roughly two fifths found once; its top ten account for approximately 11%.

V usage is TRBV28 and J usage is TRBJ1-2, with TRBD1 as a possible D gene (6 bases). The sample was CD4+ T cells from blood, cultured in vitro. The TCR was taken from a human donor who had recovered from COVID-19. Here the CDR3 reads CASSGGPNYGYTF. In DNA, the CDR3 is TGTGCCAGCTCCGGGGGGCCCAATTATGGCTACACCTTC.